The 9 T cell receptor beta chains in this list originate from one sample, sequenced in a study of cytomegalovirus exposure and HLA in healthy donors. Primers for the PCR totalled 60 Vbeta and 13 Jbeta. Repertoires were generated with immunoSEQ multiplex PCR, while TCRdb's copy carries only in-frame clones and drops some. The sample consists of more than 90,000 clones, roughly three quarters of them appearing once. The source material was PBMCs. The source of these receptors is a woman between 18 and 29 years old in good health and CMV-seropositive.

V gene TRBV4-1 combines with J gene TRBJ1-1; D may be TRBD1 (6 bases). The CDR3 sequence is 14 residues long. From germline, CDR1 is MGHRA and CDR2 YSYEKL. Trimming cost V 4 bases and J 7 bases, with 16 bases left between them. This CDR3 is CASSPPGGRNEAFF. CDR3 coding DNA: TGCGCCAGCAGCCCCCCGGGGGGGCGGAATGAAGCTTTCTTT.

The chain couples TRBV27 to TRBJ2-1, with D perhaps matching TRBD2 (5 bases). Germline CDR1 is MNHEY and CDR2 is SMNVEV (reference sequence). Deletions cut 0 bases from V and 8 bases from J, with 8 bases between. This CDR3 is 13 amino acids long. The CDR3: CASSLSRGYEQFF. The CDR3 DNA is TGTGCCAGCAGTTTATCCCGGGGATATGAGCAGTTCTTC.

This clone was counted only a few times. This chain uses TRBV19 with TRBJ2-1; D is perhaps TRBD2 (6 bases). V lost 5 bases and J 5 bases, leaving 22 bases between the germline ends. The germline CDR1 and CDR2 sequences are LNHDA and SQIVND (reference sequence). The CDR3 extends over 17 amino acids. As DNA, the CDR3 is TGTGCCAGTAGTCCCCGCCGGTGGGGAGGAGGCGACAATGAGCAGTTCTTC. It specifies CASSPRRWGGGDNEQFF.

This chain connects TRBV5-6 to TRBJ2-5; possible D gene TRBD2, 6 bases. This CDR3 has 15 residues. Per germline, CDR1 SGHDT and CDR2 YYEEEE. V lost 2 bases, J lost 5 bases, and 16 bases lay in between. CDR3 nucleotides: TGTGCCAGCAGCTTCGAAGGGGCCCGGGGGGAGACCCAGTACTTC. It encodes CASSFEGARGETQYF. Full variable domain (rest looked up from reference TRBV5-6 and TRBJ2-5): DAGVTQSPTHLIKTRGQQVTLRCSPKSGHDTVSWYQQALGQGPQFIFQYYEEEERQRGNFPDRFSGHQFPNYSSELNVNALLLGDSALYLCASSFEGARGETQYFGPGTRLLVL.

This chain links TRBV6-5 with TRBJ2-7, with TRBD1 matching over 12 bases. In germline, CDR1 is MNHEY, CDR2 SVGAGI. V was clipped by 4 bases and J by 7 bases; unmatched bases: 5. The CDR3 consists of 14 residues. Here the CDR3 reads CASSSGTGGKEQYF. For the CDR3, the DNA is TGTGCCAGCAGTTCCGGGACAGGGGGCAAAGAGCAGTACTTC.

This sequence joins TRBV6-5 and TRBJ2-2, with 7 positions matching TRBD1. The CDR3 consists of 12 residues. V trimming: 9 bases; J trimming: 3 bases; junction bases outside the gene matches: 1. From germline, CDR1 is MNHEY and CDR2 SVGAGI. The CDR3 DNA reads TGTGCCAGTACAGGGGACACCGGGGAGCTGTTTTTT. It translates to CASTGDTGELFF.

The V call is TRBV6-1, the J call TRBJ2-7; 12 bases agree with TRBD1. Germline V gene sequence: CDR1 MNHNS, CDR2 SASEGT. Unmatched junction bases numbered 9, after V lost 5 bases and J lost 7 bases. The CDR3 runs to 15 residues. The CDR3 sequence: CASSLPGQGALEQYF. The CDR3 DNA follows: TGTGCCAGCAGTTTACCGGGACAGGGGGCGCTTGAGCAGTACTTC.

The J gene is TRBJ1-5, the V gene TRBV27; a weak D match, TRBD1 (6 bases). The V gene lost 5 bases and the J gene lost 3 bases, with 11 bases spanning the gap. Per the germline V gene, CDR1 is MNHEY and CDR2 is SMNVEV (reference sequence). This CDR3 is 14 amino acids long. The CDR3 spells CASSPTGINQPQHF. Written as DNA, the CDR3 is TGTGCCAGCAGTCCGACAGGTATCAATCAGCCCCAGCATTTT.

The V gene is TRBV5-5, the J gene TRBJ1-1; D is possibly TRBD1 (5 bases). Germline CDR1 is SGHKS and CDR2 is YYEKEE (reference sequence). Deletions cut 2 bases from V and 2 bases from J, with 7 bases between. The CDR3 runs to 13 residues. CDR3 DNA: TGTGCCAGCAGCTTTCAGGGAAACACTGAAGCTTTCTTT. This sequence encodes CASSFQGNTEAFF.